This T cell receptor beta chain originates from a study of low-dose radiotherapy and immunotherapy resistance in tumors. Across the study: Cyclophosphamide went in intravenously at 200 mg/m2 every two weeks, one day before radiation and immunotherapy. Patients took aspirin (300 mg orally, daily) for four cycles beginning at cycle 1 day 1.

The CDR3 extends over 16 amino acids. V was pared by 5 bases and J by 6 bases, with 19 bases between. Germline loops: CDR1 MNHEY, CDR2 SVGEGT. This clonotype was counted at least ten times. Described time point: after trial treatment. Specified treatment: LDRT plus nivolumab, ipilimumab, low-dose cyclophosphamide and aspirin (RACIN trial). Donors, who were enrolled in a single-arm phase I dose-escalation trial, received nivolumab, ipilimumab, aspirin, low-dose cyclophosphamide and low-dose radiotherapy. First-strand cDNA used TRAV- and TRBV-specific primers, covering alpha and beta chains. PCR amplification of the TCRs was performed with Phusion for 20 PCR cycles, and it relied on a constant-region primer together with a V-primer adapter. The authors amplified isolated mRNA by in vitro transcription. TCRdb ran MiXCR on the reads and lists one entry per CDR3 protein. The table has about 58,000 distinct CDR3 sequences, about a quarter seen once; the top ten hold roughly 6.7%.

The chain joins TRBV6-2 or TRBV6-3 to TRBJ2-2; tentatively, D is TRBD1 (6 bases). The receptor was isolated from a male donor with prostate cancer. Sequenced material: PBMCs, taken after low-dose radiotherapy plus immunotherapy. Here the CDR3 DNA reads TGTGCCAGCAGTGGGGGCCAGGCTGCTTTGTCCGGGGAGCTGTTTTTT. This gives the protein CASSGGQAALSGELFF.